The clone carrying this T cell receptor beta chain occurred a few times. The antigen is unknown. A single heparinised draw of around 0.11 L on average was taken per donor. Purities over 98% were achieved in all sorted populations. The CDR3 is 16 residues long. The germline V gene has CDR1 SGHKS and CDR2 YYEKEE (reference sequence). V was cut by 0 bases and J by 3 bases, with 13 bases left in between. Every isolated RNA sample was fully reverse transcribed, so sequencing captured expressed TCRB transcripts. Profiled with immunoSEQ multiplex PCR; TCRdb holds only in-frame clones, not every one. The profile shows about 650,000 clones, 9.5% to 15% of them singletons. The entry originates in a study of beta chain features in type 1 diabetes. Looking at the study overall: Age, gender, cell numbers and subset yield matched between patients and controls.

Regarding the study as a whole: In all four CD4+ subsets, TCRB CDR3 length was significantly, moderately reduced in type 1 diabetes. cDNA-based sequencing might over-represent cells highly expressing TCR.

Sequencing was carried out using naive CD4+ T cells from blood. The V gene is TRBV5-5, the J gene TRBJ2-1, with D perhaps TRBD1 or TRBD2 (6 bases each). This TCR came from a man aged 25 to 40 with type 1 diabetes. As DNA, the CDR3 is TGTGCCAGCAGCTTGGTAGGGGGGCCCCTCTACAATGAGCAGTTCTTC. Its protein product is CASSLVGGPLYNEQFF.